Only a few counts were recorded for the clone carrying this T cell receptor beta chain. These data are taken from a study of T-cell reconstitution after alpha-beta-depleted transplantation in children. For TCRbeta, the library was prepared with unique molecular identifiers. MiXCR, applied by TCRdb to the PCR reads, yields one record per CDR3 protein. The table has around 530,000 distinct CDR3 sequences, around a third seen once. This clonotype was obtained from a human donor who donated a stem cell graft to a child with aplastic anemia. Material: PBMCs from the stem cell graft donor, obtained from the stem cell graft.

The DNA of the CDR3 is TGCAGTGCGTCTAGTAAGAATGAGCAGTTCTTC. Its translation is CSASSKNEQFF. V gene TRBV20-1 combines with J gene TRBJ2-1; D ambiguous. V was pared by 6 bases and J by 7 bases, with 10 bases between. This CDR3 contains 11 residues. In germline, CDR1 is DFQATT, CDR2 SNEGSKA (reference sequence).